The rows below give T cell receptor beta chains drawn from one sample of a study of T cell repertoires in cytomegalovirus infection. TCRdb re-analysed the reads in MiXCR, keeping a single row per CDR3 protein. The table has about 69,000 distinct CDR3 sequences, about 29% seen once; the top ten hold about 60%. Antigens for these TCRs are unknown. This specimen consisted of CD8+ T cells from cultured PBMCs, obtained from culture after CMV antigen stimulation. The receptors shown here come from a human donor in good health (CMV status not recorded). Some clones in this sample may be carry-over from other donors' samples. Each CDR3 is given with its conserved first and last residue. Fields, in order: V gene, CDR3 protein.

>TRBV6-5
CASSYSRDADNSPLHF
>TRBV4-2
CASSQDSPDPPYEQYF
>TRBV11-3
CASTLAGGPLYEQYF
>TRBV6-2/TRBV6-3
CASTDRAYQPQHF
>TRBV29-1
CSVGTGGYEQYF
>TRBV6-2/TRBV6-3
CASSGGPYNEQFF
>TRBV27
CASSAETTDTQYF
>TRBV11-3
CASSDGATNEKLFF
>TRBV4-2
CASSQVAGSTDTQYF
>TRBV6-6
CASRYPREVDTEAFF
>TRBV7-3
CASSPGLAGSDTQYF
>TRBV6-6
CASSRLAGGPETQYF
>TRBV30
CAWRLQVTYEQYF
>TRBV12-5
CASGFPDSYGEQFF
>TRBV15
CATSVGTADEQFF
>TRBV7-9
CASSLPDRGTDTQYF
>TRBV11-2
CASSPLGHEQYF
>TRBV12-3/TRBV12-4
CASSLELGGTSGWNTGELFF
>TRBV11-2
CASSGNTIYF
>TRBV15
CATSRGTGRSGELFF
>TRBV27
CASSLLSGINEQYF
>TRBV6-2/TRBV6-3
CASSPQRGPYNEQFF
>TRBV30
CAWSVSYWGGTGLQETQYF
>TRBV7-9
CASSLAARVAGNTIYF
>TRBV11-2
CASSLDGVLQTYNSPLHF
>TRBV4-2
CASSQPGAGDYNEQFF
>TRBV12-3/TRBV12-4
CASSLIALDTQYF
>TRBV7-8
CASSYLAGGYNEQFF
>TRBV13
CASSFPGQGSRTEAFF
>TRBV6-6
CASSYEENTQYF
>TRBV19
CASNPRQGFNTGELFF
>TRBV10-3
CATAGTVTYEQYF
>TRBV5-1
CASRVDPGQGIGEQYF
>TRBV12-3/TRBV12-4
CASSFVSGANVLTF
>TRBV7-8
CASSLEGPGKEPQHF
>TRBV6-1
CASSEVAGGGKNIQYF
>TRBV3-1
CASSQFGTAYNYGYTF
>TRBV24-1
CAVAGGQSSYNEQFF
>TRBV27
CASSFQQADHHLYGYTF
>TRBV4-2
CASSQVEQGPYEQYF
>TRBV19
CASSSRDREYNEQFF
>TRBV7-9
CASSFSYNEQFF
>TRBV7-2
CASSLPHGESSYNEQFF
>TRBV28
CASSPRQPRETQYF
>TRBV28
CASGVTGNTIYF
>TRBV4-3
CASSQDGHTLNEQFF
>TRBV6-2/TRBV6-3
CASSPQGVEQYF
>TRBV19
CASSIGTGGPHQYF
>TRBV7-8
CASRKLTSGGNEQFF